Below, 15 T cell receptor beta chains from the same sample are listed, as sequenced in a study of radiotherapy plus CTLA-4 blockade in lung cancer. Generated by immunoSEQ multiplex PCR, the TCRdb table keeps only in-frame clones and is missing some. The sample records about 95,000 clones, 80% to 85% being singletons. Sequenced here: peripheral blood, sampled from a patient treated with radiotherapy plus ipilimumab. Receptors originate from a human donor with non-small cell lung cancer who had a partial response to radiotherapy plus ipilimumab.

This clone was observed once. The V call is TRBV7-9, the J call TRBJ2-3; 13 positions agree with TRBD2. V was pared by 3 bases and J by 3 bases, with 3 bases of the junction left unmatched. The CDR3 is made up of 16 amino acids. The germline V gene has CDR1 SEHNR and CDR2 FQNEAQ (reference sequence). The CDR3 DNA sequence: TGTGCCAGCAGCTTCCGACTAGCGGGAGGAACAGATACGCAGTATTTT. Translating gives CASSFRLAGGTDTQYF.

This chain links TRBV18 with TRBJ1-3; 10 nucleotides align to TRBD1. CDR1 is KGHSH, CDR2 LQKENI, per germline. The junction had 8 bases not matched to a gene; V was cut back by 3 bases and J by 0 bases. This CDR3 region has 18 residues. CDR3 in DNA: TGTGCCAGCTCACCCCTCGGGACAGGGGTCCCCTCTGGAAACACCATATATTTT. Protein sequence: CASSPLGTGVPSGNTIYF.

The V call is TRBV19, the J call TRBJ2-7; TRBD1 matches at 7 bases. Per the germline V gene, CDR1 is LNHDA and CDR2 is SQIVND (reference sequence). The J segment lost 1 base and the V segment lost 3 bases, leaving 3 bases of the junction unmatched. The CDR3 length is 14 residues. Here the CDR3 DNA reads TGTGCCAGTAGTATTCAGGGACAGTCCTACGAGCAGTACTTC. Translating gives CASSIQGQSYEQYF. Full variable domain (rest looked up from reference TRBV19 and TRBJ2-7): DGGITQSPKYLFRKEGQNVTLSCEQNLNHDAMYWYRQDPGQGLRLIYYSQIVNDFQKGDIAEGYSVSREKKESFPLTVTSAQKNPTAFYLCASSIQGQSYEQYFGPGTRLTVT.

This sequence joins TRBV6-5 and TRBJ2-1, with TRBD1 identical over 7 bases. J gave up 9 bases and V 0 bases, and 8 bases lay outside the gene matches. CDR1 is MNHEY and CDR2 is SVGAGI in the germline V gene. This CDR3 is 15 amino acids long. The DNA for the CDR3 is TGTGCCAGCAGTTACTCCCAGGCAGGGGGTACTGAGCAGTTCTTC. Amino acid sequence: CASSYSQAGGTEQFF.

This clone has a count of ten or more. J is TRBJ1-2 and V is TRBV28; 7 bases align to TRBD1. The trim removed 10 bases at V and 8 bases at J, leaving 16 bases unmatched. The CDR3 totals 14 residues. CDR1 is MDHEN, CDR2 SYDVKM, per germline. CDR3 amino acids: CATHTNNYRGGYTF. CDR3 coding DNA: TGTGCCACCCACACCAATAACTACAGGGGAGGCTACACCTTC.

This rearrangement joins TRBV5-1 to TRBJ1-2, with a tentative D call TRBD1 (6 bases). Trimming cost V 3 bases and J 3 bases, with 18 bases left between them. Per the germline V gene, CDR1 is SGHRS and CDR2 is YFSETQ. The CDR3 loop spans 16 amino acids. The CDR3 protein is CASSWTRGGRDYGYTF. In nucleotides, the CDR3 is TGCGCCAGCAGCTGGACCCGGGGGGGGCGCGACTATGGCTACACCTTC. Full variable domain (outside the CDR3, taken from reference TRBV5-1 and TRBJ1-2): KAGVTQTPRYLIKTRGQQVTLSCSPISGHRSVSWYQQTPGQGLQFLFEYFSETQRNKGNFPGRFSGRQFSNSRSEMNVSTLELGDSALYLCASSWTRGGRDYGYTFGSGTRLTVV.

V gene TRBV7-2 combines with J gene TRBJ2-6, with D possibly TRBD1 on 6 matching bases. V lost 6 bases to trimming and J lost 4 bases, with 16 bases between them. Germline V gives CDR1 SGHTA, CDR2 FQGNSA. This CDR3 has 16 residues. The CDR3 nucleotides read TGTGCCAGCAGTCCTCAGGGGACGGACGGGGCCAACGTCCTGACTTTC. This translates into CASSPQGTDGANVLTF.

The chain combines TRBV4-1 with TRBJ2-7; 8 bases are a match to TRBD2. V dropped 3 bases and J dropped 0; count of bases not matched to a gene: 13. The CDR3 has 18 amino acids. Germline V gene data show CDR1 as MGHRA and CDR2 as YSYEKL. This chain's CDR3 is CASSQVLAGGTYSYEQYF. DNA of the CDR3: TGCGCCAGCAGCCAGGTATTGGCGGGAGGTACTTACTCCTACGAGCAGTACTTC.

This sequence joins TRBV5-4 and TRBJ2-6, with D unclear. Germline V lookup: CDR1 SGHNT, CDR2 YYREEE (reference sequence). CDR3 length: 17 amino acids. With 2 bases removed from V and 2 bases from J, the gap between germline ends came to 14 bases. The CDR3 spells CASSLEVYIAGANVLTF. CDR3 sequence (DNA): TGTGCCAGCAGCTTAGAGGTCTACATTGCTGGGGCCAACGTCCTGACTTTC.

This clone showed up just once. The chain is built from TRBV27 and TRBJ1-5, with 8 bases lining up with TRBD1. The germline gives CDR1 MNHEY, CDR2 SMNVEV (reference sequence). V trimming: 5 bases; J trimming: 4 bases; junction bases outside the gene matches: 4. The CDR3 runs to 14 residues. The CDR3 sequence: CASSLYRGNQPQHF. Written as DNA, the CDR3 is TGTGCCAGCAGTCTGTACAGGGGGAATCAGCCCCAGCATTTT.

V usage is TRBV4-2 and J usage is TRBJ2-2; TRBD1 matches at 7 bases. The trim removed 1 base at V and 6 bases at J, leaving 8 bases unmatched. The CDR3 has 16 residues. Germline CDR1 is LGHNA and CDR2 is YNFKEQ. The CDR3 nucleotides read TGTGCCAGCAGCCAAGTAGGTGAAGGGGGCTCCGGGGAGCTGTTTTTT. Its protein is CASSQVGEGGSGELFF.

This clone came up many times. The CDR3 is CASSQGAGSTGELFF. CDR3 in DNA: TGTGCCAGCAGCCAAGGAGCGGGGAGTACCGGGGAGCTGTTTTTT. The J gene is TRBJ2-2, the V gene TRBV7-2; 7 positions match TRBD2. The germline V gene has CDR1 SGHTA and CDR2 FQGNSA. V was pared by 5 bases and J by 5 bases, with 8 bases of the junction left unmatched. CDR3 length: 15 amino acids.

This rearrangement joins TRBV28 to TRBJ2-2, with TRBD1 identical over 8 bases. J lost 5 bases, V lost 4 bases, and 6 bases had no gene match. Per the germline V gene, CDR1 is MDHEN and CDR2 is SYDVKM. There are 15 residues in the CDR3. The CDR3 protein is CASSSQGARTGELFF. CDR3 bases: TGTGCCAGCAGTTCCCAGGGGGCGAGGACCGGGGAGCTGTTTTTT.

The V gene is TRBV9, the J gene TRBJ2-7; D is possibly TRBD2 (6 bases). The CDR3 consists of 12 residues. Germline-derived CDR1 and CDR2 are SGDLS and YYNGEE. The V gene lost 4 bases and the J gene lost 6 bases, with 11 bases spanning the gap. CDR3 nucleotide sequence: TGTGCCAGCAGCCGGCAGGAGGGCGAGCAGTACTTC. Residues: CASSRQEGEQYF.

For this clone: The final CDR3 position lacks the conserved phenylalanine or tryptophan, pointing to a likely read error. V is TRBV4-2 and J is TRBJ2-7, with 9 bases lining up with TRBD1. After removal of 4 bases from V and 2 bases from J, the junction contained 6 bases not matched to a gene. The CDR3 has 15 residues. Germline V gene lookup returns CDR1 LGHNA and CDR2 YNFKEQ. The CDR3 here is CASSPGQGRPYEQYL. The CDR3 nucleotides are TGTGCCAGCAGCCCGGGACAGGGAAGGCCCTACGAGCAGTACCTC.